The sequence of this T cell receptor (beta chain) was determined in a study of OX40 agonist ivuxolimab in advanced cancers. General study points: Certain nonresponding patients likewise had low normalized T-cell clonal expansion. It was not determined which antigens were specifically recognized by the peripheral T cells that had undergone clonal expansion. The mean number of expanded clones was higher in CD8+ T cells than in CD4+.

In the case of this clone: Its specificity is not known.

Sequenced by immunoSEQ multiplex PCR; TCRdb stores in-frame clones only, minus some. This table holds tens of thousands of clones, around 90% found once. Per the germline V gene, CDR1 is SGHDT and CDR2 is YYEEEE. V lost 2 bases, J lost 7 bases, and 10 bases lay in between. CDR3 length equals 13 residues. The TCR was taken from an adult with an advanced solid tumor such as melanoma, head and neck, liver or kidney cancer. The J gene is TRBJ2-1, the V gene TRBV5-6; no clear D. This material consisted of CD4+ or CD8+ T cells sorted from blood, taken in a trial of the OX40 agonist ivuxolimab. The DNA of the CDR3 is TGTGCCAGCAGCTTAGGCGTGGCAAATGAGCAGTTCTTC. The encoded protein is CASSLGVANEQFF.